This TCR beta chain was obtained from a study of graft-versus-host responses after intestinal transplantation. Turning to the study itself: Recipients were given multivisceral, liver-intestinal, or isolated intestinal transplants. The whole recipient group had anti-thymocyte globulin induction followed by tacrolimus and steroids for two to three years.

V was cut by 10 bases and J by 4 bases, with 14 bases left in between. Germline V gene sequence: CDR1 MNHEY, CDR2 SMNVEV (reference sequence). This CDR3 is 13 amino acids long. Data came from immunoSEQ multiplex PCR; TCRdb stores just in-frame clones and leaves some out. Of 40,000 to 55,000 clones listed, approximately 95% were seen once; the top ten hold 0.23%. As regards this clone: The target antigen is unknown.

The chain recombines TRBV27 with TRBJ1-5; D possibly corresponds to TRBD1 (6 bases). The receptor was derived from a human donor who was the organ donor for an intestinal transplant. This material consisted of unstimulated CD8+ T cells sorted from spleen or lymph node cells, taken before transplant. This chain's CDR3 is CATRQAFNQPQHF. CDR3 nucleotides: TGTGCCACCCGACAGGCCTTTAATCAGCCCCAGCATTTT.